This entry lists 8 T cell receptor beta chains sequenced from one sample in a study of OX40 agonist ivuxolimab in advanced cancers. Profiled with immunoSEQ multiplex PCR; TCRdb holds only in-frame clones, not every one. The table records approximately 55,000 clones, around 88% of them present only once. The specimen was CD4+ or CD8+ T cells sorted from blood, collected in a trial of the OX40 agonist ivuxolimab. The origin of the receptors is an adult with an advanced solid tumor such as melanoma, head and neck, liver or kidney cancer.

CDR3 in DNA: TGTGCCAGCAGCCCCCCCGGCAGGTATACGCAGTATTTT. It is translated as CASSPPGRYTQYF. The genes are TRBV28 and TRBJ2-3; D is unclear. Germline CDR1 is MDHEN and CDR2 is SYDVKM. Between the trimmed V and J ends, which lost 6 bases and 7 bases, there was a span of 14 bases. There are 13 residues in the CDR3.

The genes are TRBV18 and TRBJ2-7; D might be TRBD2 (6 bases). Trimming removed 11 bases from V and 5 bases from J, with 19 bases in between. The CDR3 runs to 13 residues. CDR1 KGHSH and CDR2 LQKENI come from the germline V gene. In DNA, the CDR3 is TGTGCCGTCTCCTCTGGGACTGGCGACGAGCAGTACTTC. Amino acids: CAVSSGTGDEQYF.

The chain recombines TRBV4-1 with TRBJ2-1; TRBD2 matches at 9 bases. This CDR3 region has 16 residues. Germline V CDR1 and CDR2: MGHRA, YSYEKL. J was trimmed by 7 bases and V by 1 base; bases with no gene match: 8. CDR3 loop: CASSQVYSGSHNEQFF. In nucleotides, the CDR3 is TGCGCCAGCAGCCAAGTGTATAGCGGGAGTCATAATGAGCAGTTCTTC.

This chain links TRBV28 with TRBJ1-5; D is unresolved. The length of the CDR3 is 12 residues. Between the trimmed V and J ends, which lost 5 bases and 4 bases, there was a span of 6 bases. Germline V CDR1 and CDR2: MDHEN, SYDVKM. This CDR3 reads CASSTLNQPQHF. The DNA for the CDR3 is TGTGCCAGCAGTACCCTTAATCAGCCCCAGCATTTT.

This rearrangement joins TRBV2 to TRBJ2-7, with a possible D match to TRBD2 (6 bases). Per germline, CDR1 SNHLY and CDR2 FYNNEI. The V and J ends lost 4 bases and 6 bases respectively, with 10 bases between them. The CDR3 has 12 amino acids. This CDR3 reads CASSVGSSEQYF. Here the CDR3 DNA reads TGTGCCAGCAGTGTCGGGAGTTCCGAGCAGTACTTC.

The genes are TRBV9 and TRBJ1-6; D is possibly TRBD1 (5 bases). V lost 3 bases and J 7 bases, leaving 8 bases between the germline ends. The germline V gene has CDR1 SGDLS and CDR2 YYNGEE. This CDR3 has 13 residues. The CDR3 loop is CASSATENSPLHF. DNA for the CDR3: TGTGCCAGCAGCGCGACAGAGAATTCACCCCTCCACTTT.

The CDR3: CASSQRSSGRAGSDTQYF. DNA of the CDR3: TGTGCCAGCAGTCAAAGGTCTAGCGGGAGGGCCGGATCAGATACGCAGTATTTT. The chain couples TRBV27 to TRBJ2-3; 12 nucleotides agree with TRBD2. Looked up from germline, CDR1 is MNHEY and CDR2 is SMNVEV (reference sequence). The CDR3 length is 18 residues. Germline trimming cut 5 bases from V and 4 bases from J; bases unmatched to any gene: 13.

In DNA form, the CDR3 reads TGTGCCAGCAGCCGGACGGGACAGGGGGACACTGAAGCTTTCTTT. This encodes CASSRTGQGDTEAFF. V gene TRBV5-6 combines with J gene TRBJ1-1; 11 nucleotides match TRBD1. With 4 bases clipped from V and 3 bases from J, the junction kept 5 bases outside the gene matches. This CDR3 has 15 amino acids. The germline V gene has CDR1 SGHDT and CDR2 YYEEEE.